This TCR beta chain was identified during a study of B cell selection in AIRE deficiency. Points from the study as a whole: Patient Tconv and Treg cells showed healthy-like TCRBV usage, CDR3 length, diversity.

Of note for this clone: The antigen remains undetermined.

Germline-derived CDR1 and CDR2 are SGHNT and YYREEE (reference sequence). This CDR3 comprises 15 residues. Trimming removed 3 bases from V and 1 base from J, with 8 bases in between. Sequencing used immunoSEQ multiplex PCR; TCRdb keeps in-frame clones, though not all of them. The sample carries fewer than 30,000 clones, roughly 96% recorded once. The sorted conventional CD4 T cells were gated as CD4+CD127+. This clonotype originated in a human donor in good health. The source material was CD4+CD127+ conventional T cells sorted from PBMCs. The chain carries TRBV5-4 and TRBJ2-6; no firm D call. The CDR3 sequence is CASSWVTSGANVLTF. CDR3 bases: TGTGCCAGCAGCTGGGTAACTTCTGGGGCCAACGTCCTGACTTTC.